What follows are 6 T cell receptor beta chains derived from one specimen sequenced in a study of blood T cell repertoires in COVID-19. Clones were sequenced by immunoSEQ multiplex PCR, and TCRdb holds only the in-frame ones, with some missing. The table lists approximately 330,000 clones, over 80% of them singletons. The sample consisted of peripheral blood. The receptors here all came from a man aged 25 to 40 with COVID-19, enrolled during active disease.

The chain employs TRBV29-1 and TRBJ2-1, with D tentatively TRBD2 (6 bases). Germline V gives CDR1 SQVTM, CDR2 ANQGSEA. Trimming removed 3 bases from V and 3 bases from J, with 15 bases in between. The length of the CDR3 is 15 residues. The CDR3, as DNA: TGCAGCGTTGAGGGGTTCGCGGGGAACTACAATGAGCAGTTCTTC. Translating gives CSVEGFAGNYNEQFF.

This sequence joins TRBV24-1 and TRBJ2-7; D is unclear. The germline V and J ends were trimmed by 3 bases and 1 base, with 9 bases remaining between them. This CDR3 comprises 14 residues. Germline loops: CDR1 KGHDR, CDR2 SFDVKD. Written as DNA, the CDR3 is TGTGCCACCAGTGATGGCAGGTGGTCCTACGAGCAGTACTTC. It specifies CATSDGRWSYEQYF.

The genes are TRBV9 and TRBJ2-7; maybe TRBD1 (6 bases). Germline V CDR1 and CDR2: SGDLS, YYNGEE. V lost 4 bases and J lost 4, with 18 bases in between. The CDR3 totals 15 residues. Here the CDR3 reads CASSPRQDPFYEQYF. CDR3 DNA: TGTGCCAGCAGCCCCCGACAGGACCCCTTTTACGAGCAGTACTTC. Filled out from reference TRBV9 and TRBJ2-7, the complete variable domain reads DSGVTQTPKHLITATGQRVTLRCSPRSGDLSVYWYQQSLDQGLQFLIQYYNGEERAKGNILERFSAQQFPDLHSELNLSSLELGDSALYFCASSPRQDPFYEQYFGPGTRLTVT.

The chain uses TRBV10-1 and TRBJ2-2, with a possible D match to TRBD1 (7 bases). Germline loops: CDR1 WNHNN, CDR2 SYGVQD (reference sequence). Trimming shortened V by 7 bases and J by 1 base, and 16 bases separated the two germline ends. The CDR3 consists of 16 residues. The CDR3 DNA reads TGCGCCAGCACACGGAGGGGGCACGAGAACACCGGGGAGCTGTTTTTT. Amino acid sequence: CASTRRGHENTGELFF.

The chain links TRBV7-2 to TRBJ1-2; no reliable D call. The CDR3 length is 13 residues. V gave up 5 bases and J gave up 4 bases, with 11 bases separating them. The germline gives CDR1 SGHTA, CDR2 FQGNSA. The CDR3 region has the DNA TGTGCCAGCAGCCCGAGTAGTAGCTATGGCTACACCTTC. It yields the protein CASSPSSSYGYTF.

The chain is built from TRBV2 and TRBJ2-5; D possibly corresponds to TRBD1 (5 bases). Germline V gene data show CDR1 as SNHLY and CDR2 as FYNNEI. The CDR3 length is 14 residues. Trimming cost V 6 bases and J 3 bases, with 14 bases left between them. CDR3 DNA sequence: TGTGCCAGCAGCCCGGACACCCGTAAAGAGACCCAGTACTTC. Translation gives CASSPDTRKETQYF.